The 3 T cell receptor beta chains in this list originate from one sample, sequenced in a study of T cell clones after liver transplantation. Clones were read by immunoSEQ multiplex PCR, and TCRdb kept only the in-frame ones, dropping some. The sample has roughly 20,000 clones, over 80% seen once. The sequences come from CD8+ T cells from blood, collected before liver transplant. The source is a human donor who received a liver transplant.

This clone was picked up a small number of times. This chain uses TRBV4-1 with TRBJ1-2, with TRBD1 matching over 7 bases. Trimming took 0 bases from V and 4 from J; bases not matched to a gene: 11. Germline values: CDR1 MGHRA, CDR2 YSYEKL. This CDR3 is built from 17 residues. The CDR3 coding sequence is TGCGCCAGCAGCCAAGAGATGGTACAGGGGTCGGCCTATGGCTACACCTTC. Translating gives CASSQEMVQGSAYGYTF.

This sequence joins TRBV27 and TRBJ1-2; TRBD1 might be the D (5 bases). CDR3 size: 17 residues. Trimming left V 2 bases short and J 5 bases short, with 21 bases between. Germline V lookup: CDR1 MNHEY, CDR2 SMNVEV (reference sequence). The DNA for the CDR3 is TGTGCCAGCAGTTTAAGCGGGACGCCTTCGTACCTTTATGGCTACACCTTC. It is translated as CASSLSGTPSYLYGYTF.

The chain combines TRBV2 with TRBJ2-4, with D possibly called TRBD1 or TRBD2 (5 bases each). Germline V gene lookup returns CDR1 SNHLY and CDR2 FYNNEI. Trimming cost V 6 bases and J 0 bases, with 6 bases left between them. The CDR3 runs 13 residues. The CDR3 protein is CASRGTAKNIQYF. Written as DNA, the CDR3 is TGTGCCAGCAGGGGGACAGCCAAAAACATTCAGTACTTC.